This TCR beta chain was documented in a study of technical replicates of blood from a handful of donors. Per the germline V gene, CDR1 is SGHNT and CDR2 is YYREEE (reference sequence). The CDR3 totals 14 residues. V lost 3 bases, J lost 4 bases, and 4 bases stayed unmatched. Sequencing was performed with immunoSEQ multiplex PCR; in TCRdb, only in-frame clones are kept and a portion is missing. The top ten hold about 0.38% of the sample, which has some 77,000 clones, 80% to 95% seen once. The source material was T cells isolated from PBMCs. This TCR was sampled from a human donor in good health. The chain is built from TRBV5-4 and TRBJ2-5; 9 positions match TRBD2. CDR3 sequence: CASSSNSGRETQYF. CDR3 coding DNA: TGTGCCAGCAGCTCCAATAGCGGGAGAGAGACCCAGTACTTC.